This T cell receptor beta chain was documented in a study of T cell responses to AZD1222 COVID-19 vaccine (dated by TCRdb to 2020 to 2022). For context, the study as a whole: AZD1222 recipients with second doses at about 4 weeks or about 12 weeks were pooled, because spike-specific TCR depth and breadth did not differ between schedules. TCR sequencing was performed for 230 to 250 trial participants, of whom about 200 were given two doses of AZD1222 and around 26 were given two doses of MenACWY control vaccine. Trial participants were enrolled by age into 18-55, 56-69 and 70-plus year subgroups, with roughly 150, 30 and 60 TCR-sequenced participants respectively. Results the study describes overall, beyond this receptor: Because no day 14 peak-response samples were available, repertoires were characterized only after the peak T cell response. Conclusions about previously exposed vaccinees are limited, since just five or six AZD1222 recipients were seropositive for SARS-CoV-2 at baseline. Epitopes outside the regions mutated in the B.1.351 and B.1.1.7 variants were reportedly recognized by nearly half of the unique spike-specific TCRs. The 56-69-year group was small, and its depth increase did not reach significance, likely because of low power. The vaccine-associated CD4 TCRs covered the entire spike protein, and the dominant responses fell in regions 160-218 and 743-854. Participants were mostly white British and included more females than males, and it was suggested by the authors that clonal diversity may have been underestimated. After two AZD1222 doses, both the breadth and the depth of spike-specific TCRs were significantly higher than at day 0 and than in MenACWY recipients.

The germline V gene (reference sequence) gives CDR1 as SEHNR and CDR2 as FQNEAQ. The CDR3 contains 15 residues, cysteine and phenylalanine counted. Solely the CDR3 DNA is kept, with 45 bases framed from the first base. V is reduced by 1 base and J by 2 bases, leaving a spacing of 11 bases between them. About this clone itself: What antigen it recognizes has not been identified. The input lacks base qualities; no much larger clone sits a single base away.

The time point label on this specimen signifies: baseline before first vaccination. The vaccinee samples were drawn from two UK trials, COV001 and COV002, one of which was a single-blind randomized controlled phase 2/3 trial testing AZD1222 (ChAdOx1 nCoV-19) in healthy adults. Trial participant PBMC samples were collected at day 0 and day 28 after the second dose for TCRbeta chain sequencing. The CDR3 regions of human TCRbeta chains were analyzed by immunosequencing. The authors' analysis ran thus. Repertoire TCRs were matched against a reference library of SARS-CoV-2-specific TCRs generated with the MIRA antigen-specificity platform. Breadth was defined as the fraction of unique TCRs that were SARS-CoV-2-associated, and depth was defined as the fraction of total T cells that were SARS-CoV-2-associated. Each spike-specific TCR was assigned to its reactive spike region and to a CD4 or CD8 class using the MIRA data. Log10-transformed breadth and depth values were compared by one-way ANOVA with Sidak's multiple comparisons tests. As stored in TCRdb, this immuneACCESS dataset retains in-frame rearrangements with V and J assigned. A fraction of the clones does not appear; measured against another copy, unresolved V genes explain less than half of the discrepancy, and the remainder lacks a known reason. From that table come the V and J calls and clone size; the DNA was used to work out D and trimming. A total of approximately 130,000 clones appear in this sample, roughly 90% of them only once. Under 1.2% of the sample lies in the top ten.

Recombination joined TRBV7-9 with TRBJ1-1, with TRBD1 tentatively as D gene (6 bases match). The sample consisted of peripheral blood, taken on day 0 of AZD1222 vaccination. This receptor was taken from an adult in good health. The DNA sequence follows: TGTGCCAGCAGCTTAGGCAGGGGACCTAACACTGAAGCTTTCTTT. Its translation reads: CASSLGRGPNTEAFF. Reference TRBV7-9 and TRBJ1-1 proteins supply the regions before and after the CDR3; the full variable domain is: DTGVSQNPRHKITKRGQNVTFRCDPISEHNRLYWYRQTLGQGPEFLTYFQNEAQLEKSRLLSDRFSAERPKGSFSTLEIQRTEQGDSAMYLCASSLGRGPNTEAFFGQGTRLTVV.